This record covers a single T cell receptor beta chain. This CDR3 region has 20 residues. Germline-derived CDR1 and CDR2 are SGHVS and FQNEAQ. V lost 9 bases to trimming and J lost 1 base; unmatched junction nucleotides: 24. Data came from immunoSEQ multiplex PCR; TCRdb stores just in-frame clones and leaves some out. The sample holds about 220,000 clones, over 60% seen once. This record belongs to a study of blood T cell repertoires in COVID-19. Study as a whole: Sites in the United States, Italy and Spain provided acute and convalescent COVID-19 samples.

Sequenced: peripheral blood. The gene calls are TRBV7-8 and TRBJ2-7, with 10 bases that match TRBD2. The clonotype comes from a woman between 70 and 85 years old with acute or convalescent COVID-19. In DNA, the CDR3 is TGTGCCAGAGCCATCGATGGGACTAGCGATAACCATTCATCTTCCTACGAGCAGTACGTC. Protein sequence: CARAIDGTSDNHSSSYEQYV.